Given below is one T cell receptor beta chain in context. Germline CDR1 and CDR2: SGDLS and YYNGEE. This CDR3 contains 16 residues. Trimming cost V 5 bases and J 2 bases, with 18 bases left between them. The entry originates in a study of control samples from healthy donors and cancer patients. This table comes from immunoSEQ multiplex PCR, and its TCRdb copy is limited to in-frame clones, with some not included. The sample holds 40,000 to 60,000 clones, around 90% seen once. The TCR sequence derives from a man aged 60 to 75 with head and neck cancer. Specimen: PBMCs. The rearrangement joins TRBV9 to TRBJ2-3; TRBD2 might be the D (6 bases). The CDR3 DNA reads TGTGCCAGCAGACCCCCAGGAGGGAGCCACACAGATACGCAGTATTTT. It yields the protein CASRPPGGSHTDTQYF.